This record covers a single T cell receptor beta chain. The antigen this receptor binds is unknown. It has no much larger one-base neighbor in the sample; base qualities were not kept. The source of the sample is a study of blood T cell repertoires in COVID-19 (dated by TCRdb to about 2020). Describing the broader study: The collaborator samples originated in the United States, Italy and Spain and spanned the acute and convalescent phases of COVID-19. The material from the prospective study consisted of cDNA or gDNA derived from T cells, B-cell-depleted T cells, or PBMCs. Deeply sampled blood TCRbeta repertoires from subjects exposed to, actively infected with, or recovered from COVID-19 were included in the dataset. A freely available public database, intended as a resource for researchers studying the immune response to SARS-CoV-2, is where the repertoires were released. Samples were obtained from the ongoing ImmuneRACE study (first 160 participants) and from roughly 1,300 subjects provided by 6 global collaborators. A de-identified subject ID, COVID-19 status, age in years and sex were almost always included in the sample metadata. Where available, HLA class I and class II types were obtained from metadata supplied by the sample provider rather than from assay-based typing. The research as a whole found: How much clinical and demographic metadata was included differed by source and by participant, and the metadata was provided uncurated.

CDR1 MDHEN and CDR2 SYDVKM were looked up in the germline V gene. V lost 2 bases and J lost 0 bases; the stretch between them is 11 bases long. The CDR3 sequence holds 17 residues, the cysteine and phenylalanine included. CDR3 DNA is the only sequence kept; it has 51 bases, read in frame from the first base. Participants in the prospective study were aged about 18 to 89 years, lived in approximately 26 United States geographic areas, and enrolled through a virtual design. In the prospective study, cohorts were assigned on the basis of participant-reported clinical history obtained from a screening survey and a study questionnaire. In the prospective study, mobile phlebotomists collected whole blood, serum and a nasopharyngeal or oropharyngeal swab from each participant. Prospective study participants could optionally give additional blood draws and questionnaires over a 2-month period. Before DNA extraction, blood samples from the prospective study were shipped at room temperature or frozen.

The immunoSEQ Assay, a bias-controlled multiplex PCR, was used to amplify TCRbeta CDR3 regions from genomic DNA. The original pipeline was this. Within the assay, amplification of reference gene primers was used to estimate how many nucleated cells each sample contained. To quantify the absolute abundance of each unique TCRbeta CDR3 rearrangement, sequence reads were collapsed and filtered. Productive Simpson clonality was computed per sample as the square root of Simpson's diversity index over productive rearrangements. TCRdb carries this immuneACCESS record with in-frame sequences only. Its versions omit some clonotypes, under half of them owing to an unresolved V gene in the studies checked, with the rest unexplained. Clone size and V and J calls were adopted from that table, with D and trimming inferred from the DNA. The sample table shows about 210,000 clones, and 87% are seen once. Around 10% of the sample is in the top ten clones.

The chain is made from TRBV28 and TRBJ1-6; the D gene remains uncertain. Sample: PBMCs or T cells enriched from blood (not recorded which). The sequence derives from a man aged 18 to 30 with acute COVID-19. Here is the DNA: TGTGCCAGCAGTTTAGGTCTAGGAAGCTCCTATAATTCACCCCTCCACTTT. It translates to CASSLGLGSSYNSPLHF.